This T cell receptor beta chain appears in the sequencing data of a study of blood T cell repertoires in COVID-19 (dated by TCRdb to 2020 to 2022). Background on the whole study: The collaborator samples originated in the United States, Italy and Spain and spanned the acute and convalescent phases of COVID-19. The prospective study material was composed of cDNA or gDNA derived from T cells, B-cell-depleted T cells, or PBMCs. Deeply sampled blood TCRbeta repertoires from subjects exposed to, actively infected with, or recovered from COVID-19 were included in the dataset. The repertoires were made available in a free public database intended to serve as a resource for research on the immune response to SARS-CoV-2. Samples came from the ongoing ImmuneRACE study (first 160 participants) plus 1,254 subjects from 6 global collaborators. Sample metadata almost always included a de-identified subject ID, COVID-19 status, age in years and sex. Where HLA class I and class II types were available, the types were taken from metadata supplied by the sample provider, not from assay-based typing.

The CDR3 holds 15 amino acids from the cysteine to the phenylalanine. The entry retains the CDR3 DNA only, 45 bases that are in frame from base 1. The collaborating institutions used their own protocols to collect whole blood in K2EDTA tubes. For TCRbeta analysis, collaborator samples were shipped as frozen whole blood, as isolated PBMCs, or as DNA extracted from either sample type. TCRbeta CDR3 regions were amplified from genomic DNA using the immunoSEQ Assay, a bias-controlled multiplex PCR. The authors' analysis ran thus. Within the assay, amplification of reference gene primers was used to estimate how many nucleated cells each sample contained. To quantify the absolute abundance of each unique TCRbeta CDR3 rearrangement, sequence reads were collapsed and filtered. For each sample, productive Simpson clonality was calculated by taking the square root of Simpson's diversity index across productive rearrangements. TCRdb mirrors the immuneACCESS table, restricted to in-frame sequences. Some clones are absent from its copies; in checked studies, under half trace to an unresolved V gene, and the reason for the others is unknown. D and trimming come from the DNA, and the V and J calls and clone size come from that table. In all, the sample holds 35,000 to 55,000 clones, and about nine tenths of those were seen once. 4.5% to 6% of the sample goes to the ten largest clones.

The investigation overall reported the following: The quantity of clinical and demographic metadata differed by source and by participant and was supplied without curation.

A remark on this clone: Its antigen specificity is not known. Per-nucleotide qualities are absent, and no much larger clonotype sits a single base away.

In this chain, TRBV21-1 is recombined with TRBJ2-5; the D call in the table, TRBD1, was not verified against the DNA. TRBV21-1 is classified as a pseudogene. Sequenced input: peripheral blood. The TCR was taken from a human donor in a cohort sampled during active COVID-19. The CDR3 reads CASTTQQQGVETQYF. In nucleotides, the sequence is TGTGCCAGCACCACCCAGCAACAGGGAGTAGAGACCCAGTACTTC.